A selection of T cell receptor beta chains follows, all from one sample in a study of early T cells in non-severe SARS-CoV-2 infection. From the 5' RACE reads, TCRdb called clonotypes with MiXCR, one entry per CDR3 protein. The sample includes roughly 63,000 distinct CDR3 sequences, 13% of them seen just once. The source material was whole blood. The source of these receptors is an adult who was a healthcare worker with PCR-confirmed SARS-CoV-2 infection or an uninfected control (not recorded which). The CDR3 runs from the conserved cysteine through the conserved F or W. Fields, in order: V gene, J gene, D gene, clone size, CDR3 DNA, CDR3 protein. The D gene is left open where the match is weak. Rows may omit the clone size; those that give it use once, few, many or a size class.

TRBV7-8	TRBJ1-2	TRBD1	-	TGTGCCAGCACACTCAGGGGGTTGGATGGCTACACCTTC	CASTLRGLDGYTF
TRBV2	TRBJ2-2	-	many	TGTGCCAGCTGCAGGGATTGGACCGGGGAGCTGTTTTTT	CASCRDWTGELFF
TRBV6-5	TRBJ1-1	-	-	TGTGCCAGCAGTTACTCCGCCGGAACTGAAGCTTTCTTT	CASSYSAGTEAFF
TRBV7-6	TRBJ2-2	TRBD1	many	TGTGCCAGCAGCCGGGACAGGGCCAGCACCGGGGAGCTGTTTTTT	CASSRDRASTGELFF
TRBV2	TRBJ2-7	-	many	TGTGCCAGCAGAGAAGAGTCAGGGGTGAACTACGAGCAGTACTTC	CASREESGVNYEQYF
TRBV7-2	TRBJ2-5	TRBD1	many	TGTGCCAGCAGCTGGGACAGGGGTAGAGAGACCCAGTACTTC	CASSWDRGRETQYF
TRBV10-3	TRBJ2-3	-	-	TGTGCCACCACAAGTCGTGGGACAGATACGCAGTATTTT	CATTSRGTDTQYF
TRBV6-2/TRBV6-3	TRBJ1-6	-	many	TGTGCCAGCAGTTCCCCACCATACGGATCATCACCCCTCCACTTT	CASSSPPYGSSPLHF
TRBV6-1	TRBJ2-4	-	-	TGTGCCAGCAATTTAGACCCAGGAGACATTCAGTACTTC	CASNLDPGDIQYF
TRBV20-1	TRBJ2-1	TRBD2	few	TGCAGTGCTATTTCAGCGGGGGTTTCATACAATGAGCAGTTCTTC	CSAISAGVSYNEQFF
TRBV29-1	TRBJ2-5	TRBD2	few	TGCAGCGTTGAAGATCCCCCGGGGGGAGGAGAGACCCAGTACTTC	CSVEDPPGGGETQYF
TRBV7-6	TRBJ2-3	-	many	TGTGCCAGCAGCTCGGAAGATACGCAGTATTTT	CASSSEDTQYF
TRBV7-3	TRBJ2-5	TRBD1	few	TGTGCCAGCAGCTTGTCAGGGGGGACCCAGTACTTC	CASSLSGGTQYF
TRBV29-1	TRBJ2-5	TRBD1	many	TGCAGCGTTAGACAGGGGGAGACCCAGTACTTC	CSVRQGETQYF
TRBV2	TRBJ1-2	TRBD1	-	TGTGCCGGGGCACAGGGGACAGAAAACTATGGCTACACCTTC	CAGAQGTENYGYTF
TRBV6-4	TRBJ2-7	-	few	TGTGCCAGCAGTGAATGGGCGGGGGCGGTCGAGCAGTACTTC	CASSEWAGAVEQYF
TRBV29-1	TRBJ1-5	-	-	TGCAGCGTTGTAAGGGGCAATCAGCCCCAGCATTTT	CSVVRGNQPQHF
TRBV7-9	TRBJ2-2	-	many	TGTGCCAGCAGCTTAAACCAAATGACCGGGCCCGGGGAGCTGTTTTTT	CASSLNQMTGPGELFF
TRBV2	TRBJ2-7	-	-	TGTGCCAGCAGGCCGGACGGATCCTACGAGCAGTACTTC	CASRPDGSYEQYF
TRBV12-3/TRBV12-4	TRBJ1-1	-	many	TGTGCCAGCCAAGGACAGATGAACACTGAAGCTTTCTTT	CASQGQMNTEAFF
TRBV20-1	TRBJ2-6	-	many	TGCAGTGCCCGCCAGTGGGCCTCTGGGGCCAACGTCCTGACTTTC	CSARQWASGANVLTF
TRBV19	TRBJ2-7	-	many	TGTGCCAGCAGCCGGGGGTGGCTTGACGAGCAGTACTTC	CASSRGWLDEQYF